This passage covers 16 T cell receptor beta chains from one sample sequenced in a study of spatial heterogeneity in lung cancer. TCRdb called the 5' RACE reads again in MiXCR, with one record for every CDR3 protein. The sample has approximately 93,000 distinct CDR3 sequences; just under 20% are singletons. As to time point: blood at routine non-recurrence follow-up after resection. The sample in question was PBMCs, obtained at follow-up. The receptors were sampled from a male donor with early-stage non-small cell lung cancer.

In this sample, this clonotype turned up a few times. CDR3 DNA sequence: TGTGCCACCAGTGGTCCAGCCCGGGAGCTGTTTTTT. Translation gives CATSGPARELFF. This chain joins TRBV24-1 and TRBJ2-2; D is uncertain. V lost 5 bases, J lost 9 bases, and 9 bases lay in between. CDR1 and CDR2 (germline): KGHDR, SFDVKD. The CDR3 is 12 amino acids.

The sample holds many counts of this clonotype. The rearrangement links TRBV29-1 to TRBJ2-1, with 7 positions matching TRBD2. This CDR3 has 11 amino acids. J was trimmed by 7 bases and V by 4 bases; bases with no gene match: 1. The germline CDR1 and CDR2 sequences are SQVTM and ANQGSEA. The CDR3 coding sequence is TGCAGCGTTGTAGCGGGTAATGAGCAGTTCTTC. Protein sequence: CSVVAGNEQFF.

A few counts support this clonotype. The chain has TRBV24-1 and TRBJ2-1, with 10 bases lining up with TRBD1. The junction had 10 bases not matched to a gene; V was cut back by 4 bases and J by 8 bases. The CDR3 runs 16 residues. CDR1 KGHDR and CDR2 SFDVKD come from the germline V gene. The CDR3 nucleotides are TGTGCCACCAGTGACTCCGCGGGACAGGGGCTGGATGAGCAGTTCTTC. Translation: CATSDSAGQGLDEQFF.

This sequence joins TRBV29-1 and TRBJ2-1; no reliable D call. This CDR3 comprises 13 residues. Germline CDR1 and CDR2: SQVTM and ANQGSEA. CDR3 coding DNA: TGCAGTCCCGATTCAGGAAGTTACAATGAGCAGTTCTTC. Amino acids: CSPDSGSYNEQFF.

In this sample, this clonotype turned up a few times. This chain uses TRBV6-5 with TRBJ1-5; TRBD1 might be the D (5 bases). Trimming left V 11 bases short and J 7 bases short, with 15 bases between. The CDR3 is made up of 12 amino acids. The germline V gene has CDR1 MNHEY and CDR2 SVGAGI. In nucleotides, the CDR3 is TGTGCCGGGGGTCGGCCGGGGCAGCCCCAGCATTTT. Translated, it gives CAGGRPGQPQHF.

The chain couples TRBV6-5 to TRBJ1-1; perhaps TRBD1 as D (5 bases). V was trimmed by 6 bases and J by 0 bases, leaving 8 bases between them. The germline gives CDR1 MNHEY, CDR2 SVGAGI. This CDR3 has 13 amino acids. CDR3 sequence reads: CASRRQMNTEAFF. The CDR3 DNA follows: TGTGCCAGCAGACGACAGATGAACACTGAAGCTTTCTTT.

This clonotype was seen only a few times. The chain carries TRBV9 and TRBJ2-1; possibly TRBD1 or TRBD2 for D (5 bases each). Germline CDR1 reads SGDLS; CDR2 reads YYNGEE. The CDR3 consists of 12 residues. The V end lost 0 bases, the J end lost 9 bases, and 7 bases lay between the germline ends. The CDR3 region is CASSVEGSEQFF. The CDR3 nucleotides are TGTGCCAGCAGCGTAGAGGGGAGTGAGCAGTTCTTC.

This clonotype appeared a single time. J is TRBJ1-1 and V is TRBV19, with D possibly matching TRBD1 (6 bases). Germline lookup yields CDR1 LNHDA and CDR2 SQIVND (reference sequence). This CDR3 is 13 amino acids long. Trimming took 7 bases from V and 1 from J, leaving 10 bases between them. The DNA of the CDR3 is TGTGCCAGTACCCTACAGGGGAACACTGAAGCTTTCTTT. Translating gives CASTLQGNTEAFF.

The table lists this clonotype with a few counts. V usage is TRBV3-1 and J usage is TRBJ2-3, with 10 positions matching TRBD2. With 1 base clipped from V and 5 bases from J, the junction kept 6 bases outside the gene matches. This CDR3 contains 16 residues. Germline assignment: CDR1 LGHDT and CDR2 YNNKEL (reference sequence). CDR3 sequence reads: CASSQAGLATGDTQYF. The DNA of the CDR3 is TGTGCCAGCAGCCAAGCGGGACTAGCGACGGGAGATACGCAGTATTTT.

This clonotype has a handful of counts. The chain recombines TRBV20-1 with TRBJ1-5; D gene ambiguous. The CDR3 contains 13 residues. The germline CDR1 and CDR2 sequences are DFQATT and SNEGSKA (reference sequence). V shed 3 bases and J shed 3 bases, with 9 bases lying between them. The CDR3 region is CSARGPTNQPQHF. The CDR3 nucleotides are TGCAGTGCTAGGGGCCCCACCAATCAGCCCCAGCATTTT.

This clonotype appeared a few times. The rearrangement links TRBV20-1 to TRBJ1-5; TRBD1 matches 7 bases. Germline CDR1 reads DFQATT; CDR2 reads SNEGSKA (reference sequence). V was clipped by 5 bases and J by 4 bases; unmatched bases: 2. The CDR3 is made up of 12 amino acids. The CDR3: CSAWDSNQPQHF. The CDR3 nucleotides read TGCAGTGCTTGGGACAGTAATCAGCCCCAGCATTTT.

There are a few counts of this clonotype. J is TRBJ2-1 and V is TRBV5-1, with unresolved D. CDR3 size: 13 residues. V gave up 5 bases and J gave up 1 base, with 7 bases separating them. Germline V gene data show CDR1 as SGHRS and CDR2 as YFSETQ. Here the CDR3 reads CASSASSYNEQFF. CDR3 sequence (DNA): TGCGCCAGCAGTGCAAGTTCCTACAATGAGCAGTTCTTC. The full variable domain, its missing parts supplied by reference TRBV5-1 and TRBJ2-1, is KAGVTQTPRYLIKTRGQQVTLSCSPISGHRSVSWYQQTPGQGLQFLFEYFSETQRNKGNFPGRFSGRQFSNSRSEMNVSTLELGDSALYLCASSASSYNEQFFGPGTRLTVL.

The chain couples TRBV14 to TRBJ1-2, with unresolved D. Trimming left V 1 base short and J 7 bases short, with 16 bases between. The germline V gene has CDR1 SGHDN and CDR2 FVKESK. The CDR3 consists of 15 residues. CDR3 sequence: CASSQGGVYGFGYTF. In nucleotides, the CDR3 is TGTGCCAGCAGCCAAGGTGGGGTCTACGGCTTTGGCTACACCTTC.

This clonotype was counted at least ten times. V is TRBV6-1 and J is TRBJ2-2; 14 bases are a match to TRBD2. Trimming cost V 10 bases and J 3 bases; bases outside gene matches: 4. CDR3 length: 15 residues. Germline-derived CDR1 and CDR2 are MNHNS and SASEGT. For the CDR3, the DNA is TGTGCCACCCGGGGACTAGCGGGGGACACCGGGGAGCTGTTTTTT. Its protein is CATRGLAGDTGELFF.

This clonotype showed up just a few times. The CDR3 reads CTSSSRTGDEQYV. As DNA, the CDR3 is TGCACCAGCAGTTCCCGGACAGGGGACGAGCAGTACGTC. The J gene is TRBJ2-7, the V gene TRBV27, with 9 nucleotides matching TRBD1. CDR3 length: 13 amino acids. Germline lookup yields CDR1 MNHEY and CDR2 SMNVEV (reference sequence).

This clonotype was seen more than once but under ten times. The chain recombines TRBV6-2 or TRBV6-3 with TRBJ2-4; no clear D gene. Germline CDR1 reads MNHEY; CDR2 reads SVGEGT. CDR3 length equals 12 residues. Deletions cut 5 bases from V and 9 bases from J, with 11 bases between. For the CDR3, the DNA is TGTGCCAGCAGTGGTACGGTGGGCATTCAGTACTTC. Its protein is CASSGTVGIQYF.